The clone carrying this TCR beta chain was counted only a few times. The sample belongs to a study of human T cells and chemical hapten exposure. TCRdb re-analysed the RACE reads in MiXCR, keeping a single row per CDR3 protein. The repertoire has around 99,000 distinct CDR3 sequences, around 12% of them found once; the top ten carry 2.1%. Noted time point: patch test 1, 2 weeks after DPC sensitization. Treatment described: therapeutic diphenylcyclopropenone sensitization with weekly scalp DPC. V shed 1 base and J shed 4 bases, with 8 bases lying between them. Germline V gives CDR1 SGHAT, CDR2 FQDESV (reference sequence). CDR3 size: 13 residues.

Sample: whole blood, taken in connection with sensitization to the hapten diphenylcyclopropenone (DPC). This TCR was recovered from a woman aged 40-49 years with alopecia areata. Some clones in this sample may be carry-over from other donors' samples. The chain has TRBV11-1 and TRBJ2-7; no reliable D call. The CDR3 protein is CASSLGYTYEQYF. The DNA for the CDR3 is TGTGCCAGCAGCTTAGGATACACGTACGAGCAGTACTTC.